This T cell receptor beta chain was obtained from a study of regulatory T cells in long-lasting Graves disease. Time point meaning: newly diagnosed GD, antithyroid drugs for less than 3 months. Researchers made the TCR library from RNA that was extracted from PBMCs. According to the study, TCR beta libraries were built with iRepertoire HTBI primers and CDR3-region Arm-PCR. TCRdb analysed the multiplex PCR reads with MiXCR anew, one entry per CDR3 protein. The table has 500,000 to 700,000 distinct CDR3 sequences, approximately 15% seen once. The CDR3 contains 15 residues. Germline V gene lookup returns CDR1 KGHDR and CDR2 SFDVKD. As for this clonotype: Sequence at one end of the junction differs from germline and may be a read error.

These data also featured in a second study, about T cells in Graves' hyperthyroidism and ophthalmopathy.

The sequenced sample was peripheral blood mononuclear cells (PBMCs), obtained at new diagnosis, from a patient treated with antithyroid drugs. The rearrangement joins TRBV24-1 to TRBJ2-2; no definite D call. The source is a woman between 25 and 40 years old with Graves disease. The CDR3 sequence: CATGDLGRGPGELFF. As DNA, the CDR3 is TGTGCCACCGGTGATTTAGGCAGAGGCCCGGGGGAGCTGTTTTTT.